Listed here is a single T cell receptor beta chain. Its antigen is undetermined. The CDR3 loop spans 14 amino acids. Germline CDR1 is GTSNPN and CDR2 is SVGIG (reference sequence). The V and J ends lost 4 bases and 3 bases, in that order; junction bases with no gene match: 9. The data were taken from a study of cytomegalovirus exposure and HLA in healthy donors. General observations from the study: Follow-up analysis seemed to connect common viral pathogens with several of the most significant clusters identified.

The study ran its PCR with 60 Vbeta and 13 Jbeta primers. Profiling relied on immunoSEQ multiplex PCR, and the TCRdb table lists in-frame clones only, not all of them. The table shows over 150,000 clones, with roughly 80% occurring only once. The sequence was collected from a woman aged 25 to 39 in good health and CMV-seropositive. The chain employs TRBV30 and TRBJ2-7; TRBD1 agrees at 7 bases. Sequencing was done on a sample of PBMCs. In nucleotides, the CDR3 is TGTGCCTGGATCGTATGGGACAGAGGCTACGAGCAGTACTTC. This codes for CAWIVWDRGYEQYF.